This T cell receptor beta chain was documented in a study of control samples from healthy donors and cancer patients. V shed 3 bases, J shed 4 bases, and the junction held 8 bases outside the gene matches. This CDR3 region has 15 residues. The germline V gene encodes CDR1 DFQATT and CDR2 SNEGSKA (reference sequence). Clones were sequenced by immunoSEQ multiplex PCR, and TCRdb holds only the in-frame ones, with some missing. The top ten hold more than 1.3% of the sample, which has roughly 190,000 clones, 91% seen once. The TCR originated in a woman aged 25 to 39 in good health. The rearrangement uses TRBV20-1 and TRBJ2-1; 8 bases align to TRBD1. Sequenced: blood. The CDR3 bases are TGCAGTGCTAGTGCCTCGGGACAGGATTACAATGAGCAGTTCTTC. Amino acid sequence: CSASASGQDYNEQFF.